The rows below give T cell receptor beta chains drawn from one sample of a study of CXCR3-negative and CXCR3-positive naive CD8 T cells. From the 5' RACE reads, TCRdb lists one entry per CDR3 protein and no DNA. The sample totals 150,000 to 180,000 distinct CDR3 sequences. The specimen was naive CXCR3+ CD8+ T cells from blood. The receptors were sampled from a human donor in good health. Some clones in this sample may be carry-over from other donors' samples. CDR3s include the opening cysteine and the closing phenylalanine or tryptophan. The order of the fields is V gene, J gene, CDR3 length, CDR3 protein.

V gene: TRBV28
J gene: TRBJ2-3
CDR3 length: 13
CDR3 protein: CASSDRGSDTQYF

V gene: TRBV13
J gene: TRBJ2-1
CDR3 length: 16
CDR3 protein: CASSWKGLAGMNEQFF

V gene: TRBV12-3/TRBV12-4
J gene: TRBJ1-2
CDR3 length: 15
CDR3 protein: CASSSLDRTFYGYTF

V gene: TRBV4-3
J gene: TRBJ1-2
CDR3 length: 13
CDR3 protein: CASSPTGNYGYTF

V gene: TRBV2
J gene: TRBJ2-7
CDR3 length: 15
CDR3 protein: CASSHWKPNTYEQYF

V gene: TRBV3-1
J gene: TRBJ2-7
CDR3 length: 12
CDR3 protein: CAVGQGAYEQYF

V gene: TRBV28
J gene: TRBJ2-7
CDR3 length: 17
CDR3 protein: CASSPYHLDRGPHEQYF

V gene: TRBV7-8
J gene: TRBJ1-2
CDR3 length: 13
CDR3 protein: CASSYRTVGSYTF

V gene: TRBV27
J gene: TRBJ2-2
CDR3 length: 12
CDR3 protein: CASSYVTGELFF

V gene: TRBV4-1
J gene: TRBJ1-1
CDR3 length: 14
CDR3 protein: CASSQDGGLTEAFF

V gene: TRBV3-1
J gene: TRBJ2-1
CDR3 length: 16
CDR3 protein: CASSPRWREVLDEQFF

V gene: TRBV9
J gene: TRBJ2-1
CDR3 length: 15
CDR3 protein: CASSVSGSPHNEQFF

V gene: TRBV7-9
J gene: TRBJ2-5
CDR3 length: 13
CDR3 protein: CASSFPGGETQYF

V gene: TRBV5-1
J gene: TRBJ2-1
CDR3 length: 14
CDR3 protein: CASSFRTRSDEQFF

V gene: TRBV27
J gene: TRBJ2-3
CDR3 length: 16
CDR3 protein: CASSPLAGGPGDTQYF

V gene: TRBV4-1
J gene: TRBJ1-2
CDR3 length: 12
CDR3 protein: CASSDRVYGYTF

V gene: TRBV7-6
J gene: TRBJ2-3
CDR3 length: 15
CDR3 protein: CASSASRVSTDTQYF

V gene: TRBV12-3/TRBV12-4
J gene: TRBJ2-7
CDR3 length: 14
CDR3 protein: CASSPDPASYEQYF

V gene: TRBV28
J gene: TRBJ1-5
CDR3 length: 15
CDR3 protein: CASSLALSAGQPQHF

V gene: TRBV7-3
J gene: TRBJ2-7
CDR3 length: 15
CDR3 protein: CASSFFAGPSYEQYF

V gene: TRBV28
J gene: TRBJ1-2
CDR3 length: 17
CDR3 protein: CASSFPGWDRSYYGYTF